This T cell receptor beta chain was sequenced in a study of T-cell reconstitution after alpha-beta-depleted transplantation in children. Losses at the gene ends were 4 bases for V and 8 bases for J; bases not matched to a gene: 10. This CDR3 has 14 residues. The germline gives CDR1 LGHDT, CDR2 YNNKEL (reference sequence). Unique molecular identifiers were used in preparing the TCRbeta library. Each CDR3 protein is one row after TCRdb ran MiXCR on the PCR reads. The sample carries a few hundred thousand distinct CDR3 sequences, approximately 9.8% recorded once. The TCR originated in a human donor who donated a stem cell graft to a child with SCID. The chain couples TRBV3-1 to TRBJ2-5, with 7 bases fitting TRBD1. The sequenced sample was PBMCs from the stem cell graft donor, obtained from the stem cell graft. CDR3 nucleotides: TGTGCCAGCAGCCCATACACAGGGGTCGACACCCAGTACTTC. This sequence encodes CASSPYTGVDTQYF.